This record concerns one T cell receptor beta chain sequence. The antigen remains undetermined. Measured with immunoSEQ multiplex PCR; TCRdb has only the in-frame clones, and not every one. Of some 150,000 clones listed, 88% were seen once; the top ten hold 6.9%. The data are from a study of T cell responses to AZD1222 COVID-19 vaccine. General study findings and limits: The donors showed a predominance of white British ancestry and of females, with possible underestimation of clonal diversity.

The sample in question was peripheral blood, obtained after recovery from COVID-19. This receptor was identified in an adult who had recovered from COVID-19.

CDR3 DNA sequence: TGTGCCAGCAGTTTTGGGACAGGGGGCGGGGGTCAGCCCCAGCATTTT. Its translation: CASSFGTGGGGQPQHF. V is TRBV6-2 or TRBV6-3 and J is TRBJ1-5; TRBD1 matches at 12 bases. The CDR3 length is 16 residues. Unmatched junction bases numbered 7, after V lost 4 bases and J lost 6 bases. Germline lookup yields CDR1 MNHEY and CDR2 SVGEGT.